What follows describes a single T cell receptor (beta chain). What it binds is unknown. Other DNA sequences within the sample encode an identical CDR3. This sample was included in a study of shared clonotypes between healthy human individuals. Study conclusions and caveats: Researchers found naive subsets generally carried larger estimated richness than memory subsets. The study sampled only blood, and tissue repertoires likely differ. Compared with clonotypes that all four donors shared, non-shared clonotypes had lower generation probabilities.

An assay was performed, and its level was deep. Clones were read by immunoSEQ multiplex PCR, and TCRdb kept only the in-frame ones, dropping some. The table lists around 980,000 clones, more than 75% of them singletons. From germline, CDR1 is MNHEY and CDR2 SMNVEV (reference sequence). V shed 0 bases and J shed 4 bases, with 6 bases lying between them. The CDR3 runs 13 residues. The V gene is TRBV27, the J gene TRBJ1-1; D gene unclear. Sequencing used memory CD4+ T cells from PBMCs. Subset given: CD45RA-negative fraction. This TCR was sampled from a young man in good health. Some clones in this sample may be carry-over from other donors' samples. The CDR3 sequence: CASSLSRSTEAFF. CDR3 nucleotides: TGTGCCAGCAGTTTATCTCGCAGCACTGAAGCTTTCTTT.